This TCR beta chain was sequenced in a study of human T cells and chemical hapten exposure (dated by TCRdb to 2020 to 2023). Regarding the complete study: For sensitization, 2% DPC in acetone was applied to a roughly 2 cm by roughly 2 cm area of upper inner arm skin. Patients additionally received weekly therapeutic DPC doses to the scalp throughout the roughly 25-week study period. Patch tests used Finn chambers with 0.01% DPC on the upper back, scored after 6 days by International Contact Dermatitis Research Group standards. Most of the patients in the cohort were female, and the cohort covered alopecia areata with under or over 50% scalp involvement, alopecia totalis and alopecia universalis. The libraries were sequenced as a pool, and the TCR yield per sample differed mostly because of small variations in library volumes within the pool. The study tracked peripheral blood TCR repertoire changes in vivo during primary and secondary sensitization to the hapten diphenylcyclopropenone (DPC) in alopecia patients. Blood samples were taken from patients before sensitization (week 0) and at 2, 6 and about 24 weeks after DPC sensitization. Blood for TCR sequencing was provided by twenty-nine alopecia patients at one to four time points (pre-sensitization, 2, 6 and 24 weeks).

The CDR3 numbers 13 residues from cysteine through phenylalanine. CDR3 DNA is the only sequence kept; it has 39 bases, read in frame from the first base. For CDR1 and CDR2, the germline V gene lists MGHDK and SYGVNS. Trimming removed 5 bases from V and 9 bases from J, leaving 17 bases between the germline ends. Study-level results and caveats: The number of PT1 expanded TCRs positively correlated with patch test score, significant at thresholds 8, 16 and 32 but not 4. Repeated subsampling changed both the strength of the expansion versus patch-test correlation and the threshold at which that correlation became significant. DPC sensitization did not change the number of TCRs with a frequency above 1 in 1000, and there was no evidence of changes in global repertoire structure. Because all patients had alopecia, a presumed autoimmune disease, the immune response of the patients might differ from that of healthy individuals. Significantly more large CDR3 similarity clusters were formed by expanded TCRs than by pre-sensitization or healthy control sets, consistent with antigen-driven responses.

The method behind the library was RACE. The data were produced on a NextSeq 500. During library preparation, unique molecular identifiers were attached to individual cDNA molecules so that TCRs could be counted quantitatively and reproducibly. For every blood RNA sample, sequencing covered both the TCR alpha and TCR beta chains. The original methods were these. A median of around 96,000 TCRs per sample was observed, with a range of roughly 20,000 to 750,000. V, J and CDR3 annotation of the TCR reads was carried out using the Decombinator software suite. To make PS versus PT1 abundance plots, every sample was subsampled to the same number of TCRs (28,000). TCRs were defined as expanded if absent before sensitization and observed at least eight times at the 2-week time point. TCRdb cleaned the public reads at Q25 with fastp, built clones with MiXCR and kept in-frame beta chains. Each CDR3 protein gets just one entry, which takes the most common genes and DNA from the rows behind it. The V and J calls follow TCRdb's processing rather than the paper's. This sample comprises 300,000 to 350,000 distinct CDR3 sequences, roughly 6.9% of them detected only once. About 8% of the sample is in the top ten clones.

This clonotype was counted between two and nine times. The clone's antigen remains unknown. The sample holds no much larger clone one base away, and base qualities are not on file. What the time point label conveys for this sample: patch test 1, 2 weeks after DPC sensitization. Reading the label with the study, this specimen's treatment or condition is: therapeutic diphenylcyclopropenone sensitization with weekly scalp DPC. Blood at each patch-test visit was drawn before the patch test was applied. Patients were eligible if aged 18 to 70, diagnosed with alopecia and judged suitable for DPC therapy, and pregnant patients were excluded. Unfractionated whole blood was collected in Tempus Blood RNA tubes, and total RNA was extracted from that blood.

The V gene is TRBV25-1 and the J gene is TRBJ2-7, with no reliable assignment of the D segment. This specimen was whole blood, taken in connection with sensitization to the hapten diphenylcyclopropenone (DPC). The sequence was collected from a woman in her late teens or twenties with alopecia areata. Some clones in this sample may be carry-over from other donors' samples. The nucleotide sequence is given as TGTGCCAGCAGTCCAAATCTAGTGGGTAGGCAGTACTTC. The translation is CASSPNLVGRQYF.